These 12 T cell receptor beta chains originate from one sample sequenced in a study of T cells expressing NK-cell markers. TCRdb reprocessed the 5' RACE reads, with one entry per CDR3 protein and no DNA. This sample's clone table lists roughly 170,000 distinct CDR3 sequences. Sequencing used blood T cells: a sorted CD56 or NKG2C T cell subset, CD4+ or CD8+ T cells, or bulk PBMC T cells (not recorded which). These receptors were obtained from a woman between 18 and 69 years old in good health.

The rearrangement uses TRBV20-1 and TRBJ2-7; TCRdb's assignment of TRBD1 cannot be checked, as there is no DNA. Germline CDR1 and CDR2: DFQATT and SNEGSKA (reference sequence). The CDR3 extends over 12 amino acids. The CDR3 loop reads CSARTGMYEQYF.

V is TRBV7-3 and J is TRBJ1-2; TCRdb returns TRBD1, unconfirmable since there is no DNA. The CDR3 covers 12 residues. Germline V lookup: CDR1 SGHTA, CDR2 FQGTGA. The CDR3 protein is CASSLGGDGYTF.

The V call is TRBV12-3 or TRBV12-4, the J call TRBJ1-4; TCRdb names TRBD1, which stays unverified in the absence of DNA. The CDR3 spans 13 residues. CDR3: CASSLGGDEKLFF.

The chain couples TRBV12-3 or TRBV12-4 to TRBJ2-7; lacking DNA, the TRBD2 call made by TCRdb goes unchecked. This CDR3 has 15 residues. This CDR3 reads CASSDRDSFSYEQYF.

J is TRBJ2-7 and V is TRBV9; lacking DNA, the TRBD1 call made by TCRdb goes unchecked. The germline CDR1 and CDR2 sequences are SGDLS and YYNGEE. The CDR3 runs to 15 residues. The CDR3 protein is CASSVGPIAGNEQYF.

This rearrangement joins TRBV20-1 to TRBJ2-1; TCRdb lists TRBD2, though no DNA is available to test this call. CDR1 and CDR2 from the germline V gene are DFQATT and SNEGSKA (reference sequence). The CDR3 is 14 residues long. The CDR3 is CSARWGLGRSEQFF.

V and J are TRBV21-1 and TRBJ1-5. TRBV21-1 is listed as a pseudogene. The length of the CDR3 is 13 residues. The CDR3: CASSLVINQPQHF.

The rearrangement links TRBV27 to TRBJ2-7; lacking DNA, the TRBD1 call made by TCRdb goes unchecked. The germline CDR1 and CDR2 sequences are MNHEY and SMNVEV (reference sequence). The CDR3 runs to 17 residues. CDR3 residues: CASSRSAPAGTAYEQYF.

This sequence joins TRBV6-5 and TRBJ2-3; TCRdb names TRBD2, which stays unverified in the absence of DNA. Germline V lookup: CDR1 MNHEY, CDR2 SVGAGI. The CDR3 totals 15 residues. CDR3 region: CASKFGGGAADTQYF.

V and J are TRBV24-1 and TRBJ2-3; the D gene TCRdb calls, TRBD1, cannot be checked with no DNA. The CDR3 sequence is 14 residues long. In germline, CDR1 is KGHDR, CDR2 SFDVKD. CDR3 protein: CATSDVGGADTQYF.

The rearrangement links TRBV20-1 to TRBJ2-1; the D call from TCRdb, TRBD1, cannot be confirmed without DNA. Germline V CDR1 and CDR2: DFQATT, SNEGSKA (reference sequence). This CDR3 comprises 12 residues. CDR3 in amino acids: CSASDGGREQFF.

The V call is TRBV9, the J call TRBJ2-1; the TCRdb D gene call, TRBD1, has no DNA to confirm it. The CDR3 is made up of 13 amino acids. Germline V gives CDR1 SGDLS, CDR2 YYNGEE. The CDR3 here is CASSVRPGGEQFF.